This T cell receptor beta chain emerged from a study of early T cells in non-severe SARS-CoV-2 infection. On the study more broadly: Chains stayed unpaired after sequencing of bulk RNA from unsorted whole blood.

The study's findings and limits: Reliance on VDJdb matching favored anti-spike CD8 responses; private and CD4 specificities were missed.

In the case of this clonotype: The antigen is unknown.

Each cDNA molecule carried a unique molecular identifier. Each CDR3 protein is one row after TCRdb ran MiXCR on the 5' RACE reads. The sample consists of some 55,000 distinct CDR3 sequences, roughly 12% of them appearing once. Germline V gene data show CDR1 as WNHNN and CDR2 as SYGVQD (reference sequence). The CDR3 covers 14 residues. Unmatched junction bases numbered 7, after V lost 6 bases and J lost 2 bases. The receptor was isolated from an adult who was a healthcare worker with PCR-confirmed SARS-CoV-2 infection or an uninfected control (not recorded which). V is TRBV10-1 and J is TRBJ2-7, with TRBD2 matching over 7 bases. Material: whole blood, obtained at baseline. CDR3 DNA: TGCGCCAGCAGCCAGAGCGGGACGACCTACGAGCAGTACTTC. It is translated as CASSQSGTTYEQYF.